Below, 23 T cell receptor beta chains from the same sample are listed, as sequenced in a study of blood T cell repertoires in COVID-19. Libraries were prepared by immunoSEQ multiplex PCR; TCRdb keeps only in-frame clonotypes and omits some of them. The sample yields 190,000 or so clones, over 75% seen once. The sample taken for sequencing was peripheral blood. All receptors come from a woman older than 75 with acute or convalescent COVID-19.

This chain connects TRBV6-2 or TRBV6-3 to TRBJ2-1; tentatively, D is TRBD1 (6 bases). This CDR3 is built from 18 residues. V lost 2 bases and J lost 0, with 17 bases in between. The germline V gene encodes CDR1 MNHEY and CDR2 SVGEGT. CDR3 DNA sequence: TGTGCCAGCAGTTACCAGACAGGTTCTGGAGGCTCCTACAATGAGCAGTTCTTC. Translation: CASSYQTGSGGSYNEQFF.

The J gene is TRBJ1-1, the V gene TRBV7-2; D is perhaps TRBD1 (6 bases). Trimming removed 6 bases at V and 4 bases at J, with 15 bases between. Germline-derived CDR1 and CDR2 are SGHTA and FQGNSA. The CDR3 spans 14 residues. CDR3 DNA sequence: TGTGCCAGCAGTCAAGAACCAGGGGCCACTGAAGCTTTCTTT. Its translation: CASSQEPGATEAFF.

The chain links TRBV3-1 (or the pseudogene TRBV3-2) to TRBJ2-6; TRBD2 matches 9 bases. This CDR3 has 18 amino acids. CDR1 LGHDT and CDR2 YNNKEL come from the germline V gene (reference sequence). With V trimmed by 6 bases and J by 2 bases, 11 bases remained unmatched. Here the CDR3 DNA reads TGTGCCAGCAGACCTCCCCTTAGCGGGAGAGCTGGGGCCAACGTCCTGACTTTC. Translated, it gives CASRPPLSGRAGANVLTF.

The J gene is TRBJ1-1, the V gene TRBV30, with TRBD1 identical over 8 bases. The V gene's germline CDR1 is GTSNPN and CDR2 SVGIG (reference sequence). V lost 2 bases and J lost 5; bases outside the gene matches: 16. The CDR3 sequence is 17 residues long. The CDR3 DNA sequence: TGTGCCTGGAGTCCACCGGACAGGGCGGTTTGGAAAACTGAAGCTTTCTTT. This translates into CAWSPPDRAVWKTEAFF. Filled out from reference TRBV30 and TRBJ1-1, the complete variable domain reads SQTIHQWPATLVQPVGSPLSLECTVEGTSNPNLYWYRQAAGRGLQLLFYSVGIGQISSEVPQNLSASRPQDRQFILSSKKLLLSDSGFYLCAWSPPDRAVWKTEAFFGQGTRLTVV.

This clone was seen only once. The V gene is TRBV5-6, the J gene TRBJ1-2, with D tentatively TRBD1 (6 bases). The CDR3 runs 12 residues. Germline assignment: CDR1 SGHDT and CDR2 YYEEEE. V dropped 1 base and J dropped 7 bases, with 8 bases sitting between them. The chain's CDR3 is CASSLQGPGYTF. The CDR3, as DNA: TGTGCCAGCAGCTTGCAGGGGCCTGGCTACACCTTC. The full variable domain, completed using reference TRBV5-6 and TRBJ1-2, is DAGVTQSPTHLIKTRGQQVTLRCSPKSGHDTVSWYQQALGQGPQFIFQYYEEEERQRGNFPDRFSGHQFPNYSSELNVNALLLGDSALYLCASSLQGPGYTFGSGTRLTVV.

The chain joins TRBV3-1 (or the pseudogene TRBV3-2) to TRBJ1-1; D uncertain. Germline loops: CDR1 LGHDT, CDR2 YNNKEL (reference sequence). The V gene lost 1 base and the J gene lost 0 bases, with 6 bases spanning the gap. The CDR3 has 14 residues. In DNA, the CDR3 is TGTGCCAGCAGCCAAGTTGAGATGAACACTGAAGCTTTCTTT. It specifies CASSQVEMNTEAFF.

The chain recombines TRBV5-5 with TRBJ1-1; possible D gene TRBD1, 5 bases. CDR1 is SGHKS and CDR2 is YYEKEE in the germline V gene (reference sequence). The CDR3 spans 15 residues. Deletions cut 0 bases from V and 0 bases from J, with 9 bases between. CDR3 region: CASSLVGGVNTEAFF. The CDR3 nucleotides are TGTGCCAGCAGCTTGGTGGGAGGGGTGAACACTGAAGCTTTCTTT.

The rearrangement joins TRBV19 to TRBJ1-2; D unresolved. This CDR3 is 13 amino acids long. V was shortened by 3 bases and J by 4 bases, with 9 bases between the two germline ends. Germline CDR1 is LNHDA and CDR2 is SQIVND (reference sequence). The CDR3 is CASSIVPVYGYTF. CDR3 coding DNA: TGTGCCAGTAGTATTGTCCCGGTCTATGGCTACACCTTC.

The chain uses TRBV30 and TRBJ1-1; D possibly corresponds to TRBD1 (6 bases). With 2 bases removed from V and 6 bases from J, the gap between germline ends came to 10 bases. Germline V gene data show CDR1 as GTSNPN and CDR2 as SVGIG (reference sequence). This CDR3 is built from 12 residues. CDR3 protein: CAWSRGGPEAFF. The CDR3 region has the DNA TGTGCCTGGAGTAGGGGGGGGCCTGAAGCTTTCTTT.

The chain combines TRBV5-1 with TRBJ2-1; TRBD2 matches at 13 bases. Germline V lookup: CDR1 SGHRS, CDR2 YFSETQ. The CDR3 has 14 residues. Trimming took 4 bases from V and 9 from J; bases not matched to a gene: 4. CDR3 DNA sequence: TGCGCCAGCAGCGTGGGACTAGCGGGAACTGAGCAGTTCTTC. It translates to CASSVGLAGTEQFF.

The V and J genes are TRBV5-4 and TRBJ2-6; the match to TRBD1 covers 7 bases. Unmatched junction bases numbered 3, after V lost 0 bases and J lost 3 bases. Germline V lookup: CDR1 SGHNT, CDR2 YYREEE (reference sequence). The CDR3 consists of 16 residues. Here the CDR3 DNA reads TGTGCCAGCAGCTTGGACGGGACAGTTGGGGCCAACGTCCTGACTTTC. Residues: CASSLDGTVGANVLTF.

This rearrangement joins TRBV7-9 to TRBJ1-2, with D uncertain. The germline V gene has CDR1 SEHNR and CDR2 FQNEAQ (reference sequence). V dropped 1 base and J dropped 4 bases, with 13 bases sitting between them. The CDR3 contains 15 residues. CDR3 sequence reads: CASSLVMGPGYGYTF. In DNA, the CDR3 is TGTGCCAGCAGCTTAGTAATGGGCCCTGGCTATGGCTACACCTTC.

The chain carries TRBV12-3 or TRBV12-4 and TRBJ1-5; unclear D gene. Trimming pared 3 bases from V and 1 base from J, leaving 4 bases between. The CDR3 loop spans 13 amino acids. As DNA, the CDR3 is TGTGCCAGCAGTTTGAGGAGCAATCAGCCCCAGCATTTT. Protein: CASSLRSNQPQHF.

The chain combines TRBV2 with TRBJ2-7; unclear D gene. Germline values: CDR1 SNHLY, CDR2 FYNNEI. This CDR3 comprises 14 residues. V was trimmed by 7 bases and J by 2 bases, leaving 15 bases between them. The CDR3 loop reads CASKLDGSTYEQYF. The CDR3 coding sequence is TGTGCCAGCAAGTTAGACGGGTCTACCTACGAGCAGTACTTC.

On this clone itself: Different DNA sequences within this sample yield the same CDR3. The chain recombines TRBV18 with TRBJ1-5; D not certain. Trimming left V 3 bases short and J 2 bases short, with 8 bases between. CDR1 and CDR2 from the germline V gene are KGHSH and LQKENI. The length of the CDR3 is 14 residues. The CDR3 DNA reads TGTGCCAGCTCACCGGGTCAGGGCAATCAGCCCCAGCATTTT. Translation: CASSPGQGNQPQHF.

The V and J genes are TRBV11-2 and TRBJ2-7; 7 nucleotides line up with TRBD1. Per germline, CDR1 SGHAT and CDR2 FQNNGV. The CDR3 contains 15 residues. The V gene end was trimmed by 4 bases and the J gene end by 0 bases; junction bases not matched to a gene: 6. CDR3 DNA: TGTGCCAGCAGCTCTCACAGGGGAAGCTCCTACGAGCAGTACTTC. Encoded protein: CASSSHRGSSYEQYF.

The V gene is TRBV5-1, the J gene TRBJ1-6; 10 nucleotides align to TRBD1. The V gene's germline CDR1 is SGHRS and CDR2 YFSETQ. V dropped 4 bases and J dropped 10; count of bases not matched to a gene: 8. The CDR3 sequence is 15 residues long. CDR3 nucleotides: TGCGCCAGCAGCCAAGGACAGGGGGGAGAATCACCCCTCCACTTT. Translating it yields CASSQGQGGESPLHF.

This rearrangement joins TRBV7-7 to TRBJ2-1; TRBD1 aligns across 9 bases. The CDR3 consists of 15 residues. The trim removed 5 bases at V and 4 bases at J, leaving 6 bases unmatched. From germline, CDR1 is SSHAT and CDR2 FNYEAQ (reference sequence). The CDR3, as DNA: TGTGCCAGCAGCCTGGGACAGGGCCTTTACAATGAGCAGTTCTTC. This codes for CASSLGQGLYNEQFF.

CDR3 nucleotide sequence: TGTGCCAGTAGTGGCGAAAGGGAGACTGGAAACACCATATATTTT. Translation gives CASSGERETGNTIYF. The rearrangement uses TRBV19 and TRBJ1-3, with D hard to call. Looked up from germline, CDR1 is LNHDA and CDR2 is SQIVND (reference sequence). CDR3 length equals 15 residues. Trimming shortened V by 5 bases and J by 2 bases, and 13 bases separated the two germline ends.

The chain couples TRBV3-1 (or the pseudogene TRBV3-2) to TRBJ2-7; TRBD2 matches at 12 bases. Germline CDR1 is LGHDT and CDR2 is YNNKEL (reference sequence). CDR3 length equals 15 residues. V shed 1 base and J 6 bases; nucleotides not matched to a gene: 4. CDR3 bases: TGTGCCAGCAGCCAAGGACTAGCGGGGGCCGGCGAGCAGTACTTC. Protein: CASSQGLAGAGEQYF.

The CDR3 loop is CASSLPSSGTRMTQYF. In DNA, the CDR3 is TGCGCCAGCAGCTTGCCCTCTAGCGGGACCCGCATGACGCAGTATTTT. The chain is built from TRBV5-1 and TRBJ2-3; TRBD2 matches 9 bases. CDR1 is SGHRS and CDR2 is YFSETQ in the germline V gene. Trimming cost V 1 base and J 9 bases; bases outside gene matches: 12. CDR3 length: 16 residues.

V usage is TRBV6-5 and J usage is TRBJ1-5; D may be TRBD1 (6 bases). Per the germline V gene, CDR1 is MNHEY and CDR2 is SVGAGI. The CDR3 spans 13 residues. Trimming removed 6 bases at V and 9 bases at J, with 15 bases between. CDR3 sequence reads: CASSGQFQRPQHF. The CDR3 nucleotides read TGTGCCAGCAGCGGACAGTTCCAAAGGCCCCAGCATTTT.

A single count supports this clone. The J gene is TRBJ1-1, the V gene TRBV19; possibly TRBD1 for D (5 bases). Germline values: CDR1 LNHDA, CDR2 SQIVND (reference sequence). Trimming took off 3 bases at V and 4 bases at J, with 12 bases between the two ends. The CDR3 loop spans 14 amino acids. The CDR3 reads CASSMTRVATEAFF. In DNA, the CDR3 is TGTGCCAGTAGTATGACCAGGGTGGCCACTGAAGCTTTCTTT.